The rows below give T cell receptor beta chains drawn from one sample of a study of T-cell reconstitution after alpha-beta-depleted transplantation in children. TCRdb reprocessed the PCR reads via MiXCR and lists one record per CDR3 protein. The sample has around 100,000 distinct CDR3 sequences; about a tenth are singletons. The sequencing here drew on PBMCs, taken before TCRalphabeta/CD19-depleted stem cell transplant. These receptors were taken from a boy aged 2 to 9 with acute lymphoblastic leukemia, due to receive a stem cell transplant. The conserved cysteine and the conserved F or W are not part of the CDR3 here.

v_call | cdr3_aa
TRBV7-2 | ASSLDLYEQF
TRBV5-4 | ASSQGVSEAF
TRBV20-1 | SARDLFSLADLLYNEQF
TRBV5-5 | ASSLAMTATYEQY
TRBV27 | ASSLSWAGRWTEAF
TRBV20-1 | SARGRSGMVETQY
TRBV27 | AREREQSGRVPYEQY
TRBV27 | ASSFQAGYEAF
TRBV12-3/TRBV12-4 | ASSLLAGSSATQY
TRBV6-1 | ASRPPGALQTQY
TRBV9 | AISVEGTTGNTIY
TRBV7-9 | ASSLTGSPYEQY
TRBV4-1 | ASSQELAGGGSYEQY
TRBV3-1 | ASSRLETEAF